A single sample gave rise to the 21 T cell receptor beta chains below, sequenced in a study of blood T cell repertoires in COVID-19. Using immunoSEQ multiplex PCR, the repertoire was profiled, and TCRdb retains in-frame clones only, with some absent. The sample has 300,000 to 400,000 clones; approximately 88% are singletons. Sequenced material: peripheral blood. The receptors were gathered from a woman in her 30s with COVID-19, enrolled during active disease.

The chain couples TRBV9 to TRBJ1-3; possibly TRBD1 for D (6 bases). Germline CDR1 is SGDLS and CDR2 is YYNGEE. The CDR3 runs to 17 residues. Deletions cut 3 bases from V and 0 bases from J, with 16 bases between. The CDR3 nucleotides read TGTGCCAGCAGCGGGAACAGGGCCTCGGCCTCTGGAAACACCATATATTTT. The encoded protein is CASSGNRASASGNTIYF.

The J gene is TRBJ2-5, the V gene TRBV5-1; D possibly corresponds to TRBD2 (6 bases). Germline values: CDR1 SGHRS, CDR2 YFSETQ. The ends were cut back, 0 bases at V and 5 bases at J, with 14 bases in the middle. The CDR3 is made up of 15 amino acids. For the CDR3, the DNA is TGCGCCAGCAGCTTGGACGCGGGAAGCACGGAGACCCAGTACTTC. Amino acids: CASSLDAGSTETQYF.

The V gene is TRBV6-5, the J gene TRBJ1-5; weak D call: TRBD1 (6 bases). The ends were cut back, 1 base at V and 3 bases at J, with 10 bases in the middle. This CDR3 spans 15 amino acids. Germline V lookup: CDR1 MNHEY, CDR2 SVGAGI. The CDR3 reads CASSYLTGHNQPQHF. The CDR3 nucleotides read TGTGCCAGCAGTTACTTGACAGGCCACAATCAGCCCCAGCATTTT.

This clone has a single count. This chain uses TRBV15 with TRBJ2-3; tentative D call: TRBD2 (5 bases). In germline, CDR1 is LNHNV, CDR2 YYDKDF (reference sequence). Trimming left V 5 bases short and J 0 bases short, with 15 bases between. CDR3 size: 16 residues. Written as DNA, the CDR3 is TGTGCCACCAGCCGCGACCCGGACTCAAGCACAGATACGCAGTATTTT. Protein sequence: CATSRDPDSSTDTQYF.

This chain joins TRBV6-5 and TRBJ1-6, with TRBD1 as a possible D gene (5 bases). The germline CDR1 and CDR2 sequences are MNHEY and SVGAGI. V lost 4 bases to trimming and J lost 12 bases, with 16 bases between them. The CDR3 contains 14 residues. The CDR3 coding sequence is TGTGCCAGCAGTTTACAGGAAGGCGGTCGACCCCTCCACTTT. Protein: CASSLQEGGRPLHF.

The rearrangement links TRBV3-1 (or the pseudogene TRBV3-2) to TRBJ1-1; D might be TRBD1 (5 bases). CDR1 and CDR2 (germline): LGHDT, YNNKEL (reference sequence). CDR3 length equals 12 residues. V was trimmed by 5 bases and J by 11 bases, leaving 15 bases between them. DNA of the CDR3: TGTGCCAGCAGCGCCGCCCCAGGGCGGGCTTTCTTT. It encodes CASSAAPGRAFF.

The rearrangement uses TRBV11-2 and TRBJ2-5; D gene uncertain. This CDR3 has 14 amino acids. Germline V lookup: CDR1 SGHAT, CDR2 FQNNGV. V lost 1 base, J lost 0 bases, and 6 bases lay in between. Written as DNA, the CDR3 is TGTGCCAGCAGCTTAGGCCAGTACCAAGAGACCCAGTACTTC. Its translation is CASSLGQYQETQYF.

The J gene is TRBJ2-7, the V gene TRBV5-8, with 7 bases lining up with TRBD1. The length of the CDR3 is 14 residues. Germline trimming cut 3 bases from V and 4 bases from J; bases unmatched to any gene: 7. The germline V gene encodes CDR1 SGHTS and CDR2 YDEGEE. CDR3 in DNA: TGTGCCAGCAGCTATTCAACAGGGGAATACGAGCAGTACGTC. It yields the protein CASSYSTGEYEQYV.

This rearrangement joins TRBV18 to TRBJ1-5; D may be TRBD1 (5 bases). Germline-derived CDR1 and CDR2 are KGHSH and LQKENI. V was cut by 5 bases and J by 7 bases, with 12 bases left in between. The CDR3 is 13 residues long. CDR3 in DNA: TGTGCCAGCTCAGGATTGGCAGGGCAGCCCCAGCATTTT. Translated: CASSGLAGQPQHF.

This chain joins TRBV13 and TRBJ1-5; 7 bases match TRBD1. There are 15 residues in the CDR3. Germline V lookup: CDR1 PRHDT, CDR2 FYEKMQ (reference sequence). Losses at the gene ends were 5 bases for V and 3 bases for J; bases not matched to a gene: 7. The CDR3 is CASSLGTVSNQPQHF. The CDR3 coding sequence is TGTGCCAGCAGCCTCGGGACAGTCTCCAATCAGCCCCAGCATTTT.

On this clone itself: The sample contains more than one DNA sequence encoding this CDR3. CDR3 sequence (DNA): TGTGCCAGCAGCTTAGGGGACACGAGCAATCAGCCCCAGCATTTT. Residues: CASSLGDTSNQPQHF. The chain has TRBV7-9 and TRBJ1-5; D possibly corresponds to TRBD1 (6 bases). Germline values: CDR1 SEHNR, CDR2 FQNEAQ (reference sequence). Trimming took 1 base from V and 1 from J, leaving 8 bases between them. This CDR3 spans 15 amino acids.

The CDR3 loop reads CASSPLEAGGSYEQYF. The CDR3 DNA reads as TGTGCCAGCAGTCCCCTCGAGGCGGGGGGTAGCTACGAGCAGTACTTC. V gene TRBV6-2 or TRBV6-3 combines with J gene TRBJ2-7; the match to TRBD2 covers 8 bases. The CDR3 has 16 residues. Per germline, CDR1 MNHEY and CDR2 SVGEGT. The junction had 12 bases not matched to a gene; V was cut back by 5 bases and J by 3 bases.

J is TRBJ1-1 and V is TRBV30, with a tentative D call TRBD1 (5 bases). In germline, CDR1 is GTSNPN, CDR2 SVGIG (reference sequence). The CDR3 covers 12 residues. Trimming shortened V by 5 bases and J by 4 bases, and 11 bases separated the two germline ends. Here the CDR3 DNA reads TGTGCCTGGGCACGTAGGGGCACTGAAGCTTTCTTT. Residues: CAWARRGTEAFF.

A few counts support this clone. The rearrangement uses TRBV2 and TRBJ1-5, with D perhaps TRBD1 (5 bases). Germline assignment: CDR1 SNHLY and CDR2 FYNNEI. Trimming stripped 6 bases from V and 6 bases from J, with 15 bases between. The CDR3 spans 14 residues. The CDR3 sequence: CASSVSGFLQPQHF. The CDR3 bases are TGTGCCAGCAGCGTCTCAGGGTTTCTTCAGCCCCAGCATTTT.

The rearrangement links TRBV7-9 to TRBJ2-5, with D possibly being TRBD1 (5 bases). The CDR3 totals 15 residues. With 1 base removed from V and 4 bases from J, the gap between germline ends came to 13 bases. The V gene's germline CDR1 is SEHNR and CDR2 FQNEAQ (reference sequence). The CDR3 spells CASSLGSLGVETQYF. For the CDR3, the DNA is TGTGCCAGCAGCTTAGGGTCCTTAGGGGTAGAGACCCAGTACTTC.

This chain links TRBV4-2 with TRBJ1-1; a possible D gene is TRBD1 (5 bases). The length of the CDR3 is 13 residues. The V gene lost 5 bases and the J gene lost 4 bases, with 11 bases spanning the gap. The germline CDR1 and CDR2 sequences are LGHNA and YNFKEQ. This CDR3 is CASSDGGSTEAFF. CDR3 nucleotides: TGTGCCAGCAGCGACGGGGGGTCCACTGAAGCTTTCTTT.

The chain carries TRBV2 and TRBJ2-1, with a possible D match to TRBD1 (7 bases). Germline CDR1 reads SNHLY; CDR2 reads FYNNEI. V shed 8 bases and J shed 0 bases, with 23 bases lying between them. The CDR3 loop spans 18 amino acids. CDR3 nucleotide sequence: TGTGCCAGCCAAGCGACCAGGGTGCGGGACAGCTCCTACAATGAGCAGTTCTTC. Translated: CASQATRVRDSSYNEQFF.

This chain uses TRBV6-5 with TRBJ1-5; D is perhaps TRBD1 (5 bases). The CDR3 sequence is 14 residues long. Germline assignment: CDR1 MNHEY and CDR2 SVGAGI. V lost 7 bases to trimming and J lost 9 bases, with 19 bases between them. The CDR3 DNA sequence: TGTGCCAGCACCGCATCCCGTTCAGGGCGGCCCCAGCATTTT. Translating it yields CASTASRSGRPQHF.

This CDR3 reads CATSTRFSMDNEQFF. The CDR3 DNA is TGTGCCACCAGTACCCGGTTTTCTATGGACAATGAGCAGTTCTTC. V and J are TRBV24-1 and TRBJ2-1; the D is unclear. The CDR3 totals 15 residues. Per germline, CDR1 KGHDR and CDR2 SFDVKD. V lost 6 bases and J lost 5, with 16 bases in between.

The table lists this clone with a few counts. The chain recombines TRBV12-3 or TRBV12-4 with TRBJ1-1; D might be TRBD1 (5 bases). Trimming removed 9 bases at V and 10 bases at J, with 21 bases between. This CDR3 is 13 amino acids long. CDR3 sequence (DNA): TGTGCCAGTTGGGGGGGGTTCCCCAGTAGAGCTTTCTTT. Its translation is CASWGGFPSRAFF.

This chain uses TRBV27 with TRBJ1-6; D might be TRBD1 (5 bases). The germline gives CDR1 MNHEY, CDR2 SMNVEV (reference sequence). The germline V and J ends were trimmed by 5 bases and 10 bases, with 24 bases remaining between them. This CDR3 contains 17 residues. CDR3 nucleotides: TGTGCCAGCAGTCACCCCCCGGGCAGGCCTTCAGGGTCACCCCTCCACTTT. Its protein product is CASSHPPGRPSGSPLHF.